A selection of T cell receptor beta chains follows, all from one sample in a study of CD8+CD57+ T cells in acquired aplastic anemia. Using its own MiXCR run on the reads, TCRdb lists one record per CDR3 protein. The sample has around 190,000 distinct CDR3 sequences; over 60% are singletons. What was sequenced was sorted CD4+, CD8+, or CD8+CD57+ T cells (not recorded which) from PBMCs. These receptors originate from a human donor in good health. The CDR3 runs from the conserved cysteine through the conserved F or W. A D gene is named only where the DNA matches it firmly. Clone sizes are given selectively: once, few, many, or a class where the clone is expanded.

V gene	J gene	D gene	clone size	CDR3 protein	CDR3 DNA
TRBV5-1	TRBJ2-1	TRBD1	.	CASSIHSGGNEQFF	TGCGCCAGCAGCATACATTCAGGGGGCAATGAGCAGTTCTTC
TRBV7-9	TRBJ1-6	.	.	CASSLTGSANSPLHF	TGTGCCAGCAGCTTAACAGGGTCGGCTAATTCACCCCTCCACTTT
TRBV7-9	TRBJ2-1	.	many	CASSPSYNEQFF	TGTGCCAGCAGCCCATCCTACAATGAGCAGTTCTTC
TRBV4-1	TRBJ1-1	.	many	CASSQVPLNTEAFF	TGCGCCAGCAGCCAAGTACCCCTGAACACTGAAGCTTTCTTT
TRBV12-3/TRBV12-4	TRBJ1-6	.	many	CASSLGLPALHF	TGTGCCAGCAGTTTAGGTCTTCCGGCCCTCCACTTT
TRBV10-3	TRBJ1-6	TRBD1	few	CAISGTGNNSPLHF	TGTGCCATCAGCGGGACAGGGAACAATTCACCCCTCCACTTT
TRBV11-2	TRBJ2-5	TRBD2	.	CASSSRLAGGPGAQYF	TGTGCCAGCAGCTCCCGACTAGCGGGAGGTCCGGGGGCCCAGTACTTC
TRBV4-2	TRBJ1-2	TRBD1	.	CASSQAGDRGVGGYTF	TGTGCCAGCAGCCAAGCGGGGGACAGGGGGGTGGGTGGCTACACCTTC
TRBV29-1	TRBJ2-7	.	many	CSVVRDEQYF	TGCAGCGTTGTCAGGGACGAGCAGTACTTC
TRBV7-9	TRBJ1-1	.	many	CACAGTENTEAFF	TGTGCCTGTGCCGGGACGGAGAACACTGAAGCTTTCTTT
TRBV5-4	TRBJ1-1	.	.	CASSLAATANTEAFF	TGTGCCAGCAGCTTGGCCGCGACGGCGAACACTGAAGCTTTCTTT
TRBV20-1	TRBJ1-6	.	.	CSPRHPPHNSPLHF	TGCAGTCCAAGACACCCGCCCCATAATTCACCCCTCCACTTT
TRBV20-1	TRBJ1-5	.	.	CSARDNRFSNQPQHF	TGCAGTGCTAGAGACAACAGATTTAGCAATCAGCCCCAGCATTTT
TRBV24-1	TRBJ1-4	TRBD1	once	CATSDAGTANEKLFF	TGTGCCACCAGTGATGCCGGGACAGCTAATGAAAAACTGTTTTTT
TRBV12-3/TRBV12-4	TRBJ1-1	.	.	CASSLSRTEAFF	TGTGCCAGCAGTTTAAGTCGGACTGAAGCTTTCTTT
TRBV19	TRBJ1-5	.	.	CASSYRLQPQHF	TGTGCCAGCAGCTACCGTCTACAGCCCCAGCATTTT
TRBV19	TRBJ2-1	.	.	CASSGLGGFYNEQFF	TGTGCCAGTAGTGGGCTAGGGGGGTTCTACAATGAGCAGTTCTTC
TRBV15	TRBJ2-7	.	few	CATSRGWDKFYEQYF	TGTGCCACCAGCAGAGGTTGGGACAAGTTCTACGAGCAGTACTTC
TRBV7-2	TRBJ2-1	.	.	CASSFEAGAKFF	TGTGCCAGCAGCTTCGAGGCGGGGGCCAAGTTCTTC
TRBV9	TRBJ2-3	TRBD2	many	CASSVVGLSPNQDTQYF	TGTGCCAGCAGCGTAGTGGGACTAAGCCCTAATCAAGATACGCAGTATTTT
TRBV20-1	TRBJ1-6	TRBD1	few	CSASADRVTSPLHF	TGCAGTGCTTCCGCGGACAGGGTGACGTCACCCCTCCACTTT
TRBV7-2	TRBJ1-3	.	.	CASSSQGLNTIYF	TGTGCCAGCAGCTCCCAGGGTTTGAACACCATATATTTT
TRBV7-2	TRBJ1-2	.	.	CASSQIKLWPRFNYGYTF	TGTGCCAGCAGCCAGATCAAACTTTGGCCACGTTTTAACTATGGCTACACCTTC
TRBV19	TRBJ1-6	.	once	CASSSLAGGAKGSPLHF	TGTGCCAGTAGTTCACTCGCCGGGGGGGCAAAGGGCTCACCCCTCCACTTT
TRBV2	TRBJ2-5	TRBD2	.	CASGGVSGGARETQYF	TGTGCCAGCGGAGGAGTTAGCGGGGGGGCCAGAGAGACCCAGTACTTC
TRBV5-4	TRBJ1-1	.	.	CASSLVQGLTEAFF	TGTGCCAGCAGCTTGGTTCAGGGGTTGACTGAAGCTTTCTTT
TRBV2	TRBJ1-2	.	few	CASRFTGPYGYTF	TGTGCCAGCAGATTCACAGGACCCTATGGCTACACCTTC
TRBV10-1	TRBJ1-1	.	.	CASSAQGNTEAFF	TGCGCCAGCTCCGCCCAAGGGAACACTGAAGCTTTCTTT
TRBV5-4	TRBJ2-6	TRBD1	many	CASRRLPGQGAGANVLTF	TGTGCCAGCAGAAGATTACCGGGACAGGGGGCTGGGGCCAACGTCCTGACTTTC
TRBV7-3	TRBJ1-2	.	.	CASSLPPTVLTF	TGTGCCAGCAGCTTACCGCCGACAGTCCTCACCTTC
TRBV20-1	TRBJ1-4	.	.	CSARDPGINEKLFF	TGCAGTGCTAGAGATCCGGGGATTAATGAAAAACTGTTTTTT
TRBV7-2	TRBJ1-6	.	.	CASSHQGGDSPLHF	TGTGCCAGCAGCCATCAGGGTGGCGATTCACCCCTCCACTTT
TRBV29-1	TRBJ2-1	.	.	CSVVIRVGEQFF	TGCAGCGTTGTTATCAGGGTTGGTGAGCAGTTCTTC
TRBV20-1	TRBJ1-1	TRBD1	.	CSARSDRVGKAAFF	TGCAGTGCTAGGAGCGACAGGGTGGGAAAAGCAGCTTTCTTT
TRBV2	TRBJ2-5	.	.	CASRSNPREETQYF	TGTGCCAGCAGGTCCAACCCACGAGAAGAGACCCAGTACTTC
TRBV7-6	TRBJ2-7	.	many	CASSLGLYTYEQYF	TGTGCCAGCAGCTTAGGTCTGTATACCTACGAGCAGTACTTC
TRBV24-1	TRBJ1-2	.	.	CAASGTAAEAAGYTF	TGTGCCGCCAGTGGTACGGCAGCAGAAGCCGCTGGCTACACCTTC
TRBV11-2	TRBJ2-1	TRBD2	.	CASSSGLAVNEQFF	TGTGCCAGCAGCTCAGGACTAGCGGTCAATGAGCAGTTCTTC
TRBV24-1	TRBJ2-7	TRBD2	.	CATSDLSGRARLGEQYF	TGTGCCACCAGTGACTTAAGCGGGAGGGCCCGATTGGGTGAGCAGTACTTC
TRBV7-6	TRBJ2-1	TRBD2	.	CASSFGTSVDEQFF	TGTGCCAGCAGCTTTGGGACTAGCGTCGATGAGCAGTTCTTC
TRBV20-1	TRBJ2-1	.	many	CSASPDKSSYNEQFF	TGCAGTGCTAGCCCCGACAAGAGCTCCTACAATGAGCAGTTCTTC
TRBV7-9	TRBJ1-1	.	.	CASSLTQNTEAFF	TGTGCCAGCAGCTTAACGCAGAACACTGAAGCTTTCTTT
TRBV7-9	TRBJ1-1	.	.	CASSPARRAFF	TGTGCCAGCAGCCCAGCACGACGGGCTTTCTTT
TRBV5-1	TRBJ2-7	.	.	CASSLVGRDEISSRYF	TGCGCCAGCAGCTTGGTGGGCAGGGATGAAATCAGCTCCCGGTACTTC
TRBV2	TRBJ1-1	.	.	CASSVFVERMNTEAFF	TGTGCCAGCAGTGTCTTCGTCGAGAGGATGAACACTGAAGCTTTCTTT
TRBV20-1	TRBJ2-2	.	few	CSARTGARIGELFF	TGCAGTGCTAGGACGGGGGCGCGGATCGGGGAGCTGTTTTTT
TRBV5-6	TRBJ2-7	.	once	CASSFTPSPTYEQYF	TGTGCCAGCAGCTTTACCCCTAGCCCCACCTACGAGCAGTACTTC
TRBV20-1	TRBJ2-1	.	.	CSARGSVVNNEQFF	TGCAGTGCGAGGGGTAGCGTGGTTAACAATGAGCAGTTCTTC
TRBV12-5	TRBJ2-1	.	.	CASSPGFNNEQFF	TGTGCCAGCAGCCCTGGGTTTAACAATGAGCAGTTCTTC
TRBV19	TRBJ1-2	.	.	CASSRTAANYGYTF	TGTGCCAGTAGCCGGACAGCAGCTAACTATGGCTACACCTTC
TRBV20-1	TRBJ2-1	.	.	CSARSDLGASASNEQFF	TGCAGTGCTAGATCCGACCTCGGGGCTAGCGCGAGTAATGAGCAGTTCTTC